A selection of T cell receptor beta chains follows, all from one sample in a study of identical twins. A single record per CDR3 protein comes from TCRdb applying MiXCR to the 5' RACE reads. The repertoire holds 450,000 to 600,000 distinct CDR3 sequences, about a fifth seen once, with 0.45% to 0.5% in the top ten. These data also featured in a second study, about yellow fever vaccine responses in identical twins.

Input material: CD4+ T cells sorted from blood. The receptor set was obtained from a woman in her late teens or twenties in good health. CDR3s include the opening cysteine and the closing phenylalanine or tryptophan. A D gene is named only where the DNA matches it firmly. Only some rows state a clone size, as once, few, many or a class for expanded clones.

cdr3_aa cdr3_nt v_call d_call clone_size j_call
CASSESAGGQETQYF TGTGCCAGCAGTGAATCTGCGGGGGGTCAAGAGACCCAGTACTTC TRBV2 TRBD2 few TRBJ2-5
CASSFAGSSPYEQYF TGTGCCAGCAGTTTTGCAGGGTCCTCCCCCTACGAGCAGTACTTC TRBV28 NA few TRBJ2-7
CASSVGGGGSYNEQFF TGTGCCAGCAGCGTAGGAGGCGGCGGCTCCTACAATGAGCAGTTCTTC TRBV9 NA NA TRBJ2-1
CSARSPSGIDTQYF TGCAGTGCTAGATCGCCTAGCGGGATTGATACGCAGTATTTT TRBV20-1 TRBD2 NA TRBJ2-3
CASSLTARLAGHNEQFF TGTGCCAGCAGCCTTACCGCGAGACTAGCGGGTCACAATGAGCAGTTCTTC TRBV7-2 TRBD2 NA TRBJ2-1
CATSGPGVTEAFF TGTGCCACCAGCGGACCAGGGGTCACTGAAGCTTTCTTT TRBV15 NA few TRBJ1-1
CASSTSGTPYNEQFF TGTGCCAGCAGTACGAGCGGGACCCCGTACAATGAGCAGTTCTTC TRBV2 TRBD2 few TRBJ2-1
CASSLVGVLGYGYTF TGTGCCAGCAGCTTAGTAGGGGTCCTAGGCTATGGCTACACCTTC TRBV7-2 NA few TRBJ1-2
CASSSGLNYNEQFF TGTGCCAGCAGTTCGGGACTAAACTACAATGAGCAGTTCTTC TRBV28 TRBD2 few TRBJ2-1
CSAPTRAGDEAFF TGCAGTGCTCCCACACGGGCAGGGGATGAAGCTTTCTTT TRBV20-1 NA few TRBJ1-1
CASRLTYTGTSGWDEQFF TGCGCCAGCAGACTGACATATACCGGGACTAGCGGGTGGGATGAGCAGTTCTTC TRBV5-1 TRBD2 NA TRBJ2-1
CASSLGGLASTDQPQHF TGTGCCAGCAGCTTAGGGGGTCTGGCAAGCACTGATCAGCCCCAGCATTTT TRBV7-9 NA few TRBJ1-5
CSARVLDNEQFF TGCAGTGCTAGAGTATTGGACAATGAGCAGTTCTTC TRBV20-1 NA NA TRBJ2-1
CASSVGPTGIQETQYF TGTGCCAGCAGCGTAGGTCCGACAGGGATCCAAGAGACCCAGTACTTC TRBV9 TRBD1 NA TRBJ2-5
CASFRADYTDTQYF TGCGCCAGCTTCCGGGCAGACTACACAGATACGCAGTATTTT TRBV5-1 NA NA TRBJ2-3
CASSFSYGYFAGEAKNIQYF TGTGCCAGCAGTTTTTCGTACGGGTATTTTGCGGGAGAGGCCAAAAACATTCAGTACTTC TRBV28 TRBD2 NA TRBJ2-4
CASSLPGGADTQYF TGCGCCAGCAGCTTACCCGGCGGGGCAGATACGCAGTATTTT TRBV5-1 NA NA TRBJ2-3
CASSPSTDGRYEQYF TGTGCCAGCAGTCCCTCGACAGACGGCCGCTACGAGCAGTACTTC TRBV28 NA once TRBJ2-7
CSAPTGIHNSPLHF TGCAGTGCTCCAACGGGGATCCATAATTCACCCCTCCACTTT TRBV20-1 NA NA TRBJ1-6
CAISPRQGEDTGELFF TGTGCCATCAGTCCCCGACAGGGGGAGGACACCGGGGAGCTGTTTTTT TRBV10-3 TRBD1 NA TRBJ2-2
CASSLDRGVTGELFF TGCGCCAGCAGCTTGGACAGGGGAGTAACCGGGGAGCTGTTTTTT TRBV5-1 TRBD1 NA TRBJ2-2
CSASYGLAANEQFF TGCAGTGCTAGTTACGGACTAGCGGCGAATGAGCAGTTCTTC TRBV20-1 TRBD2 once TRBJ2-1
CASSLDPSTSNEQFF TGTGCCAGCAGCTTAGACCCCTCGACTAGTAATGAGCAGTTCTTC TRBV11-3 NA few TRBJ2-1
CASSLREGGYNEQFF TGTGCCAGCAGCCTTCGGGAGGGCGGCTACAATGAGCAGTTCTTC TRBV12-3/TRBV12-4 TRBD2 NA TRBJ2-1
CASRYSTPTGELFF TGTGCCAGCAGATACTCTACACCAACCGGGGAGCTGTTTTTT TRBV12-3/TRBV12-4 NA NA TRBJ2-2
CASSRGHHNEQFF TGTGCCAGCTCTCGGGGGCACCACAATGAGCAGTTCTTC TRBV9 NA NA TRBJ2-1
CASSGQTKTQYF TGTGCCAGCAGCGGACAGACGAAGACCCAGTACTTC TRBV3-1 NA NA TRBJ2-5
CASSPHAGTLTYEQYF TGTGCCAGCAGTCCCCACGCAGGAACCTTAACCTACGAGCAGTACTTC TRBV12-3/TRBV12-4 NA NA TRBJ2-7
CASSSQDTGEQFF TGTGCCAGTAGTTCCCAAGATACAGGTGAGCAGTTCTTC TRBV19 NA NA TRBJ2-1
CASSQDRTGHRELFF TGCGCCAGCAGCCAAGATCGGACAGGCCACCGGGAGCTGTTTTTT TRBV4-1 TRBD1 few TRBJ2-2
CASSFSGGLQETQYF TGCGCCAGCAGCTTCTCCGGGGGCCTCCAAGAGACCCAGTACTTC TRBV5-1 NA NA TRBJ2-5
CSAMNYEQYF TGCAGTGCTATGAATTACGAGCAGTACTTC TRBV20-1 NA few TRBJ2-7
CSGGGQGVGYTF TGCAGCGGGGGGGGACAGGGGGTCGGCTACACCTTC TRBV29-1 TRBD1 few TRBJ1-2
CATSDRSADTQYF TGTGCCACCAGTGATAGGTCTGCAGATACGCAGTATTTT TRBV24-1 NA NA TRBJ2-3
CASSQGVGGIYNEQFF TGCGCCAGCAGCCAAGGGGTGGGGGGCATATACAATGAGCAGTTCTTC TRBV4-1 NA few TRBJ2-1
CASRPLAGGFNEQFF TGTGCCAGCAGGCCTCTGGCGGGGGGCTTCAATGAGCAGTTCTTC TRBV27 TRBD2 few TRBJ2-1
CMISPYNEQFF TGCATGATCAGCCCTTACAATGAGCAGTTCTTC TRBV20-1 NA few TRBJ2-1
CASSQRTAEQFF TGCGCCAGCAGCCAGAGGACGGCCGAGCAGTTCTTC TRBV10-2 NA NA TRBJ2-1
CASSSAGGLYNEQFF TGCGCCAGCAGCTCAGCGGGGGGGCTGTACAATGAGCAGTTCTTC TRBV5-1 TRBD2 NA TRBJ2-1
CASSPIALQGTEAFF TGTGCCAGCAGTCCCATCGCCCTACAAGGCACTGAAGCTTTCTTT TRBV12-3/TRBV12-4 NA NA TRBJ1-1
CASSVVDNYGYTF TGTGCCAGCAGCGTAGTAGATAACTATGGCTACACCTTC TRBV9 NA many TRBJ1-2
CASRIQGSQETQYF TGTGCCAGCAGAATACAGGGATCCCAAGAGACCCAGTACTTC TRBV12-3/TRBV12-4 NA few TRBJ2-5
CASSPPDAFSYEQYF TGTGCCAGCTCACCACCGGACGCCTTCTCCTACGAGCAGTACTTC TRBV18 NA NA TRBJ2-7
CATSDLPDKGAGEEYEQYF TGTGCCACCAGTGATTTGCCCGACAAGGGGGCAGGGGAGGAGTACGAGCAGTACTTC TRBV24-1 NA once TRBJ2-7
CASGGQGTDTQYF TGTGCCAGCGGGGGGCAAGGCACAGATACGCAGTATTTT TRBV12-3/TRBV12-4 NA many TRBJ2-3
CSARQGLNIQYF TGCAGTGCTAGGCAGGGACTCAACATTCAGTACTTC TRBV20-1 NA NA TRBJ2-4
CASRTSERNEQFF TGTGCCAGCCGGACTAGCGAGCGCAATGAGCAGTTCTTC TRBV2 TRBD2 few TRBJ2-1
CSASTGTGNSPLHF TGCAGTGCTAGTACCGGGACGGGAAATTCACCCCTCCACTTT TRBV20-1 NA many TRBJ1-6
CSATYSNRGADTQYF TGCAGTGCTACATATAGCAACCGGGGGGCAGATACGCAGTATTTT TRBV20-1 TRBD2 NA TRBJ2-3
CASSLGMDGLRAFF TGTGCCAGCAGCCTCGGTATGGACGGTTTGAGAGCTTTCTTT TRBV28 NA NA TRBJ1-1